One sample yielded the 9 T cell receptor beta chains listed below, sequenced in a study of T cell responses to AZD1222 COVID-19 vaccine. TCRdb's copy holds only in-frame clones and misses some; the assay was immunoSEQ multiplex PCR. The table includes roughly 120,000 clones, around 88% detected once. The sample in question was peripheral blood, obtained 28 days after the second AZD1222 dose. These receptors all come from an adult who received the AZD1222 COVID-19 vaccine.

The gene calls are TRBV12-5 and TRBJ2-5, with D hard to call. V lost 3 bases and J lost 5, with 4 bases in between. This CDR3 is built from 11 residues. Germline CDR1 reads LGHNT; CDR2 reads FRNRAP. CDR3 bases: TGTGCTAGTGGTTTAAGCGAGACCCAGTACTTC. Translation: CASGLSETQYF.

J is TRBJ1-6 and V is TRBV5-1; D possibly corresponds to TRBD1 (6 bases). This CDR3 is built from 16 residues. Germline loops: CDR1 SGHRS, CDR2 YFSETQ. V was pared by 1 base and J by 9 bases, with 17 bases between. The CDR3 protein is CASSLFSSQGISPLHF. In DNA form, the CDR3 reads TGCGCCAGCAGCTTGTTTTCCTCTCAGGGGATTTCACCCCTCCACTTT.

The chain uses TRBV6-5 and TRBJ1-4; the match to TRBD1 covers 9 bases. The germline gives CDR1 MNHEY, CDR2 SVGAGI. After removal of 2 bases from V and 8 bases from J, the junction contained 6 bases not matched to a gene. The CDR3 runs 15 residues. In DNA form, the CDR3 reads TGTGCCAGCAGTTACGAGGGGACAGGGTTAGAAAAACTGTTTTTT. Translating it yields CASSYEGTGLEKLFF.

To note about this clone: This sample includes further DNA sequences coding for the same CDR3. This sequence joins TRBV19 and TRBJ1-6, with D hard to call. The germline V and J ends were trimmed by 5 bases and 8 bases, with 7 bases remaining between them. Germline loops: CDR1 LNHDA, CDR2 SQIVND (reference sequence). This CDR3 comprises 12 residues. The CDR3 protein is CASSGQDSPLHF. CDR3 sequence (DNA): TGTGCCAGTAGTGGGCAGGATTCACCCCTCCACTTT.

The genes are TRBV15 and TRBJ2-7; TRBD2 might be the D (6 bases). Germline V gene lookup returns CDR1 LNHNV and CDR2 YYDKDF (reference sequence). V gave up 3 bases and J gave up 5 bases, with 20 bases separating them. This CDR3 has 16 amino acids. In DNA form, the CDR3 reads TGTGCCACCAGCAGCAGGAGGGGTACGGGGATGCACGAGCAGTACTTC. Amino acid sequence: CATSSRRGTGMHEQYF.

The chain links TRBV12-3 or TRBV12-4 to TRBJ2-7, with D possibly being TRBD2 (5 bases). The V end lost 3 bases, the J end lost 5 bases, and 11 bases lay between the germline ends. The CDR3 runs 13 residues. The chain's CDR3 is CASSFPGYNEQYF. CDR3 bases: TGTGCCAGCAGTTTCCCGGGGTACAACGAGCAGTACTTC.

The chain combines TRBV3-1 (or the pseudogene TRBV3-2) with TRBJ2-5; 8 positions match TRBD2. V trimming: 0 bases; J trimming: 2 bases; junction bases outside the gene matches: 11. This CDR3 is built from 18 residues. The V gene's germline CDR1 is LGHDT and CDR2 YNNKEL (reference sequence). The CDR3 coding sequence is TGTGCCAGCAGCCAAGATCGGATTCGGGGGGGGGCACAAGAGACCCAGTACTTC. Its protein is CASSQDRIRGGAQETQYF.

CDR3 in DNA: TGTGCCAGCAGCCCCTCCCCCCAGACAGGGGCAAGAACTGAAGCTTTCTTT. This translates into CASSPSPQTGARTEAFF. This sequence joins TRBV6-2 or TRBV6-3 and TRBJ1-1, with TRBD1 identical over 8 bases. This CDR3 region has 17 residues. Germline CDR1 is MNHEY and CDR2 is SVGEGT. V was clipped by 6 bases and J by 5 bases; unmatched bases: 17.

The chain combines TRBV5-1 with TRBJ1-2, with D possibly being TRBD1 (5 bases). Trimming took off 4 bases at V and 5 bases at J, with 12 bases between the two ends. The CDR3 loop spans 13 amino acids. Germline assignment: CDR1 SGHRS and CDR2 YFSETQ. The DNA for the CDR3 is TGCGCCAGCAGCGGCGGGGGTTGGTATGGCTACACCTTC. Amino acids: CASSGGGWYGYTF. The full variable domain, with the rest looked up from reference TRBV5-1 and TRBJ1-2, is KAGVTQTPRYLIKTRGQQVTLSCSPISGHRSVSWYQQTPGQGLQFLFEYFSETQRNKGNFPGRFSGRQFSNSRSEMNVSTLELGDSALYLCASSGGGWYGYTFGSGTRLTVV.